The 21 T cell receptor beta chains below all came from one sample that was sequenced in a study of cytomegalovirus exposure and HLA in healthy donors. 13 Jbeta primers and 60 Vbeta primers were used for the PCR. Repertoires were generated with immunoSEQ multiplex PCR, while TCRdb's copy carries only in-frame clones and drops some. In the table there are about 40,000 clones, approximately 82% of which are singletons. The sample comprised PBMCs. The receptors come from a woman younger than 30 in good health and CMV-seropositive.

As regards this clone: The same CDR3 also results from other DNA sequences found in this sample. The genes are TRBV5-1 and TRBJ2-2; 7 bases align to TRBD1. With V trimmed by 4 bases and J by 3 bases, 15 bases remained unmatched. This CDR3 region has 18 residues. Germline assignment: CDR1 SGHRS and CDR2 YFSETQ. CDR3 loop: CASSPTPRQGLDTGELFF. The DNA of the CDR3 is TGCGCCAGCAGCCCAACACCGCGACAGGGTTTGGACACCGGGGAGCTGTTTTTT.

The chain links TRBV9 to TRBJ2-1; D is perhaps TRBD2 (7 bases). The CDR3 contains 16 residues. The V gene lost 0 bases and the J gene lost 9 bases, with 19 bases spanning the gap. Germline assignment: CDR1 SGDLS and CDR2 YYNGEE. CDR3 coding DNA: TGTGCCAGCAGCGTAGTAGGGAGGGGACAATTTAGTGAGCAGTTCTTC. It codes for CASSVVGRGQFSEQFF.

The rearrangement links TRBV9 to TRBJ2-2; D is possibly TRBD2 (7 bases). V was cut by 10 bases and J by 4 bases, with 17 bases left in between. This CDR3 contains 14 residues. The germline gives CDR1 SGDLS, CDR2 YYNGEE. CDR3 loop: CASKGGHGTGELFF. In nucleotides, the CDR3 is TGTGCCTCTAAGGGGGGGCATGGCACCGGGGAGCTGTTTTTT.

This clone appeared a few times. The chain has TRBV5-4 and TRBJ2-1, with 8 bases identical to TRBD1. The CDR3 spans 13 residues. Looked up from germline, CDR1 is SGHNT and CDR2 is YYREEE (reference sequence). J lost 4 bases, V lost 6 bases, and 3 bases had no gene match. The CDR3 loop is CASMGDRYNEQFF. As DNA, the CDR3 is TGTGCCAGCATGGGGGACAGGTACAATGAGCAGTTCTTC.

The table lists this clone with a count of one. The rearrangement uses TRBV28 and TRBJ2-7; 8 bases agree with TRBD1. This CDR3 comprises 14 residues. Germline CDR1 and CDR2: MDHEN and SYDVKM. V lost 3 bases and J lost 6; bases outside the gene matches: 7. The CDR3, as DNA: TGTGCCAGCAGTTTCGAGACAGGGGTTGGCGAGCAGTACTTC. This encodes CASSFETGVGEQYF. Together with reference TRBV28 and TRBJ2-7, the CDR3 gives the full variable domain: DVKVTQSSRYLVKRTGEKVFLECVQDMDHENMFWYRQDPGLGLRLIYFSYDVKMKEKGDIPEGYSVSREKKERFSLILESASTNQTSMYLCASSFETGVGEQYFGPGTRLTVT.

The rearrangement links TRBV9 to TRBJ2-1; 10 bases align to TRBD2. This CDR3 is 17 amino acids long. Germline CDR1 SGDLS, CDR2 YYNGEE. The ends lost 3 bases at V and 9 bases at J; junction bases unmatched: 15. CDR3 coding DNA: TGTGCCAGCAGCGACCCCGGGATAGCGGGGGGAAGTATTGAGCAGTTCTTC. Its protein product is CASSDPGIAGGSIEQFF.

The chain recombines TRBV7-7 with TRBJ2-5; D remains unclear. Germline V gene data show CDR1 as SSHAT and CDR2 as FNYEAQ (reference sequence). CDR3 length equals 12 residues. In nucleotides, the CDR3 is TGTGCTAGCTCCCAGTATCAAGAGACCCAGTACTTC. Translation gives CASSQYQETQYF.

The chain has TRBV2 and TRBJ1-2, with 11 bases matching TRBD1. CDR1 is SNHLY, CDR2 FYNNEI, per germline. The CDR3 consists of 15 residues. Trimming at V came to 8 bases and at J to 6 bases, leaving 11 bases not matched to a gene. The CDR3 DNA sequence: TGTGCCAGCCTTCGGGACAGGGGGTCCTCGCATGGCTACACCTTC. It is translated as CASLRDRGSSHGYTF.

This chain joins TRBV12-5 and TRBJ2-5, with 7 bases lining up with TRBD1. CDR1 is LGHNT and CDR2 is FRNRAP in the germline V gene. The trim removed 1 base at V and 1 base at J, leaving 3 bases unmatched. This CDR3 region has 15 residues. Here the CDR3 reads CASGLGDRPQETQYF. In DNA form, the CDR3 reads TGTGCTAGTGGTTTGGGGGACAGACCCCAAGAGACCCAGTACTTC.

This clone turned up a few times. The rearrangement links TRBV6-1 to TRBJ2-3; no clear D gene. This CDR3 comprises 11 residues. The germline CDR1 and CDR2 sequences are MNHNS and SASEGT. Trimming stripped 7 bases from V and 10 bases from J, with 12 bases between. The CDR3 here is CASTTSVSQYF. The CDR3 region has the DNA TGTGCCAGCACTACTTCGGTCTCGCAGTATTTT.

The CDR3 nucleotides are TGTGCCAGCAGTTACCTTCCCAGACAGACCCCCCAGGGCTACACCTTC. Its protein product is CASSYLPRQTPQGYTF. The chain is built from TRBV6-6 and TRBJ1-2, with a possible D match to TRBD1 (5 bases). The CDR3 has 16 residues. CDR1 and CDR2 (germline): MNHNY, SVGAGI (reference sequence). With 2 bases removed from V and 8 bases from J, the gap between germline ends came to 21 bases.

This clone has more than one count but fewer than ten. CDR3 loop: CAANSREVENEQFF. The DNA for the CDR3 is TGTGCCGCTAACTCCCGGGAGGTTGAGAATGAGCAGTTCTTC. This chain connects TRBV30 to TRBJ2-1, with 7 bases lining up with TRBD2. Germline CDR1 and CDR2: GTSNPN and SVGIG (reference sequence). The CDR3 extends over 14 amino acids. With V trimmed by 8 bases and J by 7 bases, 14 bases remained unmatched.

This chain uses TRBV7-6 with TRBJ2-3; 7 bases map to TRBD2. V was clipped by 6 bases and J by 4 bases; unmatched bases: 13. The CDR3 runs 16 residues. Germline assignment: CDR1 SGHVS and CDR2 FNYEAQ. For the CDR3, the DNA is TGTGCCAGCAGGGGTATAGCGGGCCCTACCGCAGATACGCAGTATTTT. This encodes CASRGIAGPTADTQYF.

The table lists this clone with a few counts. The gene calls are TRBV19 and TRBJ2-7; D is unclear. Germline assignment: CDR1 LNHDA and CDR2 SQIVND (reference sequence). This CDR3 comprises 14 residues. V lost 3 bases and J 2 bases, leaving 11 bases between the germline ends. CDR3 in DNA: TGTGCCAGTAGTATTTCAGGTAACCCCTACGAGCAGTACTTC. Its translation is CASSISGNPYEQYF.

This rearrangement joins TRBV5-1 to TRBJ2-2, with 8 bases that match TRBD2. V lost 3 bases to trimming and J lost 0 bases; unmatched junction nucleotides: 7. Germline CDR1 and CDR2: SGHRS and YFSETQ. The CDR3 totals 17 residues. The CDR3 DNA is TGCGCCAGCAGCTCCCCGGGACTAGGGGCGAACACCGGGGAGCTGTTTTTT. It specifies CASSSPGLGANTGELFF.

V is TRBV15 and J is TRBJ2-3; 16 nucleotides match TRBD2. V dropped 0 bases and J dropped 5; count of bases not matched to a gene: 8. The CDR3 runs 19 residues. Germline loops: CDR1 LNHNV, CDR2 YYDKDF (reference sequence). The CDR3 protein is CATSRDEGTSGGERDTQYF. Here the CDR3 DNA reads TGTGCCACCAGCAGAGATGAAGGGACTAGCGGGGGGGAAAGAGATACGCAGTATTTT.

The chain recombines TRBV19 with TRBJ2-5; TRBD2 is a possible D gene (6 bases). Trimming removed 4 bases at V and 3 bases at J, with 15 bases between. The CDR3 extends over 15 amino acids. CDR1 is LNHDA and CDR2 is SQIVND in the germline V gene (reference sequence). This CDR3 reads CASSKIAAGKETQYF. The CDR3 DNA reads TGTGCCAGTAGTAAAATAGCGGCCGGCAAAGAGACCCAGTACTTC.

The table lists this clone with a count of one. This chain uses TRBV28 with TRBJ2-3; 8 bases agree with TRBD2. Germline V lookup: CDR1 MDHEN, CDR2 SYDVKM. J lost 3 bases, V lost 4 bases, and 12 bases had no gene match. The CDR3 is 17 amino acids. CDR3 in DNA: TGTGCCAGCAGTTCGAACCGGGGGGGCAGGGCGACAGATACGCAGTATTTT. It codes for CASSSNRGGRATDTQYF.

This clone was observed once. V usage is TRBV7-2 and J usage is TRBJ2-2, with 10 positions matching TRBD2. Germline-derived CDR1 and CDR2 are SGHTA and FQGNSA. Germline trimming cut 0 bases from V and 3 bases from J; bases unmatched to any gene: 13. This CDR3 is 20 amino acids long. CDR3 DNA: TGTGCCAGCAGCTTAGCGATGGTACTCAGCGGGAGGGCTTACACCGGGGAGCTGTTTTTT. Its protein product is CASSLAMVLSGRAYTGELFF. Supplemented by reference TRBV7-2 and TRBJ2-2, the full variable domain reads GAGVSQSPSNKVTEKGKDVELRCDPISGHTALYWYRQSLGQGLEFLIYFQGNSAPDKSGLPSDRFSAERTGGSVSTLTIQRTQQEDSAVYLCASSLAMVLSGRAYTGELFFGEGSRLTVL.

This clone is a singleton in its sample. The chain links TRBV7-9 to TRBJ2-1, with 16 nucleotides matching TRBD2. V shed 1 base, J shed 7 bases, and the junction held 4 bases outside the gene matches. Germline V gene lookup returns CDR1 SEHNR and CDR2 FQNEAQ (reference sequence). The CDR3 consists of 17 residues. CDR3 protein: CASSLGGLAGGPNEQFF. The CDR3 nucleotides are TGTGCCAGCAGCTTAGGGGGACTAGCGGGAGGGCCGAATGAGCAGTTCTTC.

This chain joins TRBV12-5 and TRBJ2-5, with 7 bases that match TRBD2. There are 15 residues in the CDR3. CDR1 and CDR2 from the germline V gene are LGHNT and FRNRAP. V lost 5 bases, J lost 3 bases, and 9 bases stayed unmatched. The CDR3 sequence: CASGPGRGAEETQYF. The CDR3 DNA is TGTGCTAGTGGTCCGGGGAGGGGCGCAGAAGAGACCCAGTACTTC.